The T cell receptor beta chain under discussion was sequenced for a study of shared clonotypes between healthy human individuals. Across the whole study: Per donor, CD8 memory used one plate, CD8 naive used two, CD4 memory used three and CD4 naive used three.

This CDR3 region has 18 residues. CDR1 and CDR2 from the germline V gene are SGHRS and YFSETQ. V trimming: 0 bases; J trimming: 2 bases; junction bases outside the gene matches: 8. As concerns this clone: Its specificity is unknown.

Terminally differentiated effector memory CD45RA+ cells were excluded by CCR7 positive selection of CD45RO-negative cells. Healthy adults negative for HIV, lacking recent acute infections or vaccinations, served as donors. Whole-study results and caveats: At large depth, rarefaction still showed sorted-subset sequencing to be incomplete.

Each cell subset's genomic DNA was divided evenly among several immunoSEQ plates. Using immunoSEQ multiplex PCR, the repertoire was profiled, and TCRdb retains in-frame clones only, with some absent. The data hold 660,000 or so clones, with about 95% observed a single time. The V and J genes are TRBV5-1 and TRBJ2-3; 11 bases fit TRBD2. The TCR was taken from a woman in her 30s in good health. The sample comprised naive CD8+ T cells sorted from blood. The CDR3: CASSLVQIAGGNTDTQYF. In DNA form, the CDR3 reads TGCGCCAGCAGCTTGGTCCAAATAGCGGGAGGGAACACAGATACGCAGTATTTT.